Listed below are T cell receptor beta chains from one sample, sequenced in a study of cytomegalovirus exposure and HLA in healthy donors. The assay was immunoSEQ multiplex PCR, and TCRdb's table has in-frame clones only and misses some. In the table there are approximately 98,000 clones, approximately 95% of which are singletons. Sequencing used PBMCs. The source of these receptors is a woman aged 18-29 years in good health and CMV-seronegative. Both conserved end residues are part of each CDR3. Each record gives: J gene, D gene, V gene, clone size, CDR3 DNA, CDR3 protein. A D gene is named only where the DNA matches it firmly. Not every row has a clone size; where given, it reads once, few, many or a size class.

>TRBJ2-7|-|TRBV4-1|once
TGCGCCAGCAGCCAACCGACAAGATCCTACGAGCAGTACTTC
CASSQPTRSYEQYF
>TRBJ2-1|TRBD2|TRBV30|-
TGTGCCTGGAGTGTAAGGTCTAGCGGGGAGGCCTACAATGAGCAGTTCTTC
CAWSVRSSGEAYNEQFF
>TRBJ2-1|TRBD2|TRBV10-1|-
TGCGCCAGCGCCGGGGCGGGGGCCTACAATGAGCAGTTCTTC
CASAGAGAYNEQFF
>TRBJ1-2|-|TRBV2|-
TGTGCCAGCAGTGCAACTAACGGCTATGGCTACACCTTC
CASSATNGYGYTF
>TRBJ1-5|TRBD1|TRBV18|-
TGTGCCAGCTCCTCGGGACAGGGGAACAATCAGCCCCAGCATTTT
CASSSGQGNNQPQHF
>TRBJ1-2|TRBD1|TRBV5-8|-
TGTGCCAGCAGCTGGGGACAGGGGTCCTATGGCTACACCTTC
CASSWGQGSYGYTF
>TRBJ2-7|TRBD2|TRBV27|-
TGTGCCAGCAGTTCAGGCGGGGGGGCCCCCTACGAGCAGTACTTC
CASSSGGGAPYEQYF
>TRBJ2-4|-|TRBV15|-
TGTGCCACCAGTGCCAGGGTAAAAAACATTCAGTACTTC
CATSARVKNIQYF
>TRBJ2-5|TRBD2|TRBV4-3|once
TGCGCCAGCAGCCAAGCGGTTAGCGGGGTGGAGACCCAGTACTTC
CASSQAVSGVETQYF
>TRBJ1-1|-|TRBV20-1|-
TGCAGTGCTAGAGACAGGGAAGCTTTCTTT
CSARDREAFF
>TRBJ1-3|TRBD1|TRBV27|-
TGTGCCAGCAGTCCAGACAGGGGGCCTGGAAACACCATATATTTT
CASSPDRGPGNTIYF
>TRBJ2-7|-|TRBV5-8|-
TGTGCCAGCAGCTTGTACCGCACGGTCCTCGAGCAGTACTTC
CASSLYRTVLEQYF
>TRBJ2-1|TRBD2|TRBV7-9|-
TGTGCCAGCAGCTTAACTAGCGGGGCCCTACAAGAGCAGTTCTTC
CASSLTSGALQEQFF
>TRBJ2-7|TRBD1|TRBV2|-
TGTGCCAGCACGACAGGGGGCGGCGAGCAGTACTTC
CASTTGGGEQYF
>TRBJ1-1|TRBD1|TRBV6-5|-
TGTGCCAGCAGCCGAGCGAGGACAGGGGAAGCTTTCTTT
CASSRARTGEAFF
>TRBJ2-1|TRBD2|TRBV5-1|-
TGCGCCAGCGGATCTAGCGGGGGGGGTTCCCTCCAGTTCTTC
CASGSSGGGSLQFF
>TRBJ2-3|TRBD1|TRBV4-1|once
TGCGCCAGCAGCCAAGTTCCCGCCGCTGGGACAGGGGCCCCAGATACGCAGTATTTT
CASSQVPAAGTGAPDTQYF
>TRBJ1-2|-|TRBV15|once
TGTGCCACCAGCAGAGAAAAAACCGACAGATATGGCTACACCTTC
CATSREKTDRYGYTF
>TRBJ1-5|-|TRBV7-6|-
TGTGCCAGCAGCTCGGCCTCGGGCAGGGGCCAGCCCCAGCATTTT
CASSSASGRGQPQHF
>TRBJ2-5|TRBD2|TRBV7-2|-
TGTGCCAGCAGCAGGAGTAGCGGGAGCCAAGAGACCCAGTACTTC
CASSRSSGSQETQYF
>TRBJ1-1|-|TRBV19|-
TGTGCCAGTAGGACGGGGGGGCGAACTGAAGCTTTCTTT
CASRTGGRTEAFF
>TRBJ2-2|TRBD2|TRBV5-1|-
TGCGCCAGCAGCTCCAGACTAGCGGGGGGGCCAACCGGGGAGCTGTTTTTT
CASSSRLAGGPTGELFF
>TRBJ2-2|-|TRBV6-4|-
TGTGCCAGCAGTTCTATCTTGAAACGGAACACCGGGGAGCTGTTTTTT
CASSSILKRNTGELFF
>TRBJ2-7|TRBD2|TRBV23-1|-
TGCGCCAGCAGTCAACGGGGACTAGCGGGGGGATTCTCCTACGAGCAGTACTTC
CASSQRGLAGGFSYEQYF
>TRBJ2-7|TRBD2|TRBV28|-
TGTGCCAGCAGACGTGGCGGGGGGGCCTACGAGCAGTACTTC
CASRRGGGAYEQYF